A single sample is the source of the 16 T cell receptor beta chains below, sequenced in a study of T cell clonality in common variable immunodeficiency. The data were produced by immunoSEQ multiplex PCR, yet TCRdb's version contains in-frame clones alone and is incomplete. The sample yields about 34,000 clones, without any singletons. The sample comprised peripheral blood mononuclear cells. These receptors all come from a person aged 18-69 years in good health.

In its sample, this clone was seen many times. The missing CDR3 end, 3 residues past where the read stops, is filled in from the germline J gene. The V call is TRBV7-8, the J call TRBJ2-5; D remains ambiguous. The CDR3 is made up of 15 amino acids. Germline CDR1 reads SGHVS; CDR2 reads FQNEAQ. Trimming pared 1 base from V and 0 bases from J, leaving 9 bases between. The CDR3 spells CASSLDRFYQETQYF. Partial CDR3 DNA: TGTGCCAGCAGCTTAGACAGATTTTACCAAGAGACC.

The table lists this clone with many counts. The observed sequence ends 3 residues before the CDR3 terminus, with the missing tail filled in from the germline J gene. The chain carries TRBV5-1 and TRBJ1-6, with D uncertain. V shed 4 bases and J shed 7 bases, with 15 bases lying between them. Germline CDR1 SGHRS, CDR2 YFSETQ. The CDR3 sequence is 15 residues long. The CDR3 bases that were read are TGCGCCAGCAGCAACGAGAAGATTACAAATTCACCC. Its translation is CASSNEKITNSP. The whole CDR3 sequence is CASSNEKITNSPLHF. Combining the CDR3 with reference TRBV5-1 and TRBJ1-6 gives the whole variable domain KAGVTQTPRYLIKTRGQQVTLSCSPISGHRSVSWYQQTPGQGLQFLFEYFSETQRNKGNFPGRFSGRQFSNSRSEMNVSTLELGDSALYLCASSNEKITNSPLHFGNGTRLTVT.

This clone was detected ten times or more. Read data end 3 residues before the CDR3 end; the end is taken from the germline J gene. The chain joins TRBV20-1 to TRBJ1-4; TRBD1 agrees at 11 bases. The CDR3 length is 19 residues. Per the germline V gene, CDR1 is DFQATT and CDR2 is SNEGSKA (reference sequence). The J segment lost 2 bases and the V segment lost 6 bases, leaving 17 bases of the junction unmatched. CDR3 sequence reads: CSAKPRTGGEIVTNEKLFF. The CDR3 bases that were read are TGCAGTGCGAAGCCTCGGACAGGGGGCGAAATTGTCACTAATGAAAAA.

The table lists this clone with many counts. The CDR3 end is not reached by the read, which stops 3 residues before it; the germline J gene fills it in. The V call is TRBV6-1, the J call TRBJ1-6; maybe TRBD1 (5 bases). Germline V gives CDR1 MNHNS, CDR2 SASEGT. V gave up 2 bases and J gave up 10 bases, with 12 bases separating them. CDR3 size: 14 residues. The sequenced CDR3 bases are TGTGCCAGCAGTGAAAAGGGAGAGGGGTCACCC. The encoded protein is CASSEKGEGSP. The whole CDR3 region reads CASSEKGEGSPLHF.

Ten or more counts support this clone. The DNA ends 3 residues before the CDR3 does, and the rest of the CDR3 is filled in from the germline J gene. J is TRBJ2-4 and V is TRBV15; 9 bases match TRBD1. Germline V gives CDR1 LNHNV, CDR2 YYDKDF (reference sequence). J lost 5 bases, V lost 5 bases, and 7 bases had no gene match. The CDR3 spans 15 residues. CDR3 DNA (partial): TGTGCCACCAGCGTAGGGACAGGGAGCGAAAACATT. Its translation is CATSVGTGSENI. The entire CDR3 is CATSVGTGSENIQYF.

This clone was recorded many times. The CDR3 goes on 3 residues after the read ends, and that part is filled in from the germline J gene. The J gene is TRBJ1-5, the V gene TRBV5-1; D possibly corresponds to TRBD1 (5 bases). Trimming cost V 0 bases and J 6 bases, with 10 bases left between them. CDR3 length: 14 amino acids. Germline CDR1 SGHRS, CDR2 YFSETQ. The sequenced CDR3 bases are TGCGCCAGCAGCTTGGAAGGGGAAAGTCAGCCC. It specifies CASSLEGESQP. The complete CDR3 reads CASSLEGESQPQHF.

This clone has a count of ten or more. The read ends 3 residues shy of where the CDR3 ends; the end is completed using the germline J gene. This rearrangement joins TRBV3-1 (or the pseudogene TRBV3-2) to TRBJ1-4; TRBD1 might be the D (5 bases). V gave up 4 bases and J gave up 0 bases, with 6 bases separating them. This CDR3 comprises 14 residues. Germline loops: CDR1 LGHDT, CDR2 YNNKEL (reference sequence). CDR3 region: CASSPGTTNEKLFF. The DNA read from the CDR3 is TGTGCCAGCAGCCCAGGGACAACTAATGAAAAA.

This clone appeared many times. The read is 3 residues too short to cover the CDR3 end, so that end is filled in from the germline J gene. This chain uses TRBV19 with TRBJ2-1; TRBD1 or TRBD2 may be the D gene (6 bases each). Trimming removed 0 bases from V and 9 bases from J, with 12 bases in between. CDR1 is LNHDA, CDR2 SQIVND, per germline (reference sequence). The CDR3 is 14 amino acids. CDR3 loop: CASSIDVQGGEQFF. Partial CDR3 DNA: TGTGCCAGTAGTATAGATGTACAGGGAGGTGAG.

This clone showed up many times. The missing CDR3 end, 3 residues past where the read stops, is filled in from the germline J gene. The chain carries TRBV2 and TRBJ2-2, with 8 bases identical to TRBD2. With 6 bases clipped from V and 4 bases from J, the junction kept 7 bases outside the gene matches. The CDR3 is made up of 15 amino acids. Per germline, CDR1 SNHLY and CDR2 FYNNEI. The covered CDR3 bases are TGTGCCAGCAGACGGGGGGGAGTAGGCACCGGGGAG. Residues: CASRRGGVGTGE. The full CDR3 reads CASRRGGVGTGELFF.

This clone appeared many times. The read stops 3 residues short of the end of the CDR3; the missing end is completed from the germline J gene. The chain is built from TRBV5-1 and TRBJ2-7, with 7 bases identical to TRBD2. Germline-derived CDR1 and CDR2 are SGHRS and YFSETQ. The junction had 12 bases not matched to a gene; V was cut back by 1 base and J by 5 bases. The CDR3 runs 16 residues. CDR3 region: CASSLTIAGLNHEQYF. The covered CDR3 bases are TGCGCCAGCAGCTTGACAATAGCGGGCCTCAATCACGAG.

This clone was observed a handful of times. Read coverage stops 3 residues before the CDR3 terminus; the germline J gene supplies the remainder. V usage is TRBV2 and J usage is TRBJ1-1, with D possibly TRBD1 on 5 matching bases. The V end was cut by 4 bases, the J end by 1 base, with 7 bases between. Germline CDR1 and CDR2: SNHLY and FYNNEI. The CDR3 runs to 13 residues. The CDR3 bases that were read are TGTGCCAGCAGTGGACAGCCGAACACTGAA. This gives the protein CASSGQPNTE. The whole CDR3 sequence is CASSGQPNTEAFF.

Many counts were recorded for this clone. The read terminates 3 residues ahead of where the CDR3 ends, so the germline J gene completes it. This chain joins TRBV7-2 and TRBJ2-7; 9 positions agree with TRBD2. With 7 bases clipped from V and 4 bases from J, the junction kept 8 bases outside the gene matches. The germline V gene encodes CDR1 SGHTA and CDR2 FQGNSA. This CDR3 comprises 14 residues. The covered CDR3 bases are TGTGCCAGCACCAAGACTAGCGGACATTACGAG. Amino acid sequence: CASTKTSGHYE. The CDR3 reads in full as CASTKTSGHYEQYF.

This clone was seen many times. Sequencing ends 3 residues short of the CDR3 end; the germline J gene provides the rest. This chain uses TRBV20-1 with TRBJ2-5; 13 bases map to TRBD2. Trimming cost V 4 bases and J 5 bases; bases outside gene matches: 7. CDR1 is DFQATT and CDR2 is SNEGSKA in the germline V gene (reference sequence). The CDR3 contains 15 residues. The sequenced part of the CDR3 DNA is TGCAGTGCTACCGGACTAGCGGGAGATAGGGAGACC. Translating gives CSATGLAGDRET. The full CDR3 is CSATGLAGDRETQYF.

This clone appeared many times. The CDR3 end falls 3 residues outside the read, so it is completed with the germline J gene. V is TRBV10-3 and J is TRBJ2-7, with a possible D match to TRBD1 (6 bases). V gave up 8 bases and J gave up 5 bases, with 16 bases separating them. The CDR3 is 13 residues long. CDR1 is ENHRY and CDR2 is SYGVKD in the germline V gene. The CDR3 protein is CAIQDRPMDEQYF. Incomplete CDR3 DNA: TGTGCCATCCAAGACAGGCCCATGGACGAG.

This clone was counted at least ten times. The read stops 3 residues short of the end of the CDR3; the missing end is completed from the germline J gene. The rearrangement uses TRBV18 and TRBJ2-1; D call uncertain. Germline-derived CDR1 and CDR2 are KGHSH and LQKENI. The V end lost 3 bases, the J end lost 7 bases, and 10 bases lay between the germline ends. The CDR3 spans 13 residues. The CDR3 is CASSPIDRNEQFF. Incomplete CDR3 DNA: TGTGCCAGCTCACCGATCGATAGAAATGAG.

This clone was recorded many times. Sequencing ends 3 residues short of the CDR3 end; the germline J gene provides the rest. The genes are TRBV7-9 and TRBJ2-7, with D perhaps matching TRBD1 (6 bases). CDR3 length equals 14 residues. Germline CDR1 is SEHNR and CDR2 is FQNEAQ (reference sequence). V gave up 6 bases and J gave up 2 bases, with 14 bases separating them. This CDR3 is CASSSDRSPYEQYF. Partial CDR3 DNA: TGTGCCAGCAGTTCAGACAGGAGTCCCTACGAG.